This T cell receptor (beta chain) was obtained from a study of T-cell reconstitution after alpha-beta-depleted transplantation in children (dated by TCRdb to between 2015 and 2016). At the level of the whole study: T-cell immune reconstitution after TCRalphabeta/CD19-depleted allogeneic hematopoietic cell transplantation in children was quantitatively tracked in the study by means of TCR repertoire profiling. General conclusions and limits of the study: The apparently early recovery of alphabetaT-cell counts about two months after transplant reportedly depended on only several hundred rapidly expanded clones that came from non-depleted graft cells. The frequencies of hyperexpanded clones fell over the following months, and after one year, T-cell counts and TCRbeta diversity were mostly attributed to newly produced T cells. The high TCRbeta diversity at day 60 in some patients was ascribed to recipient T cells and intrathymic progenitors that had survived conditioning.

Reading from cysteine to phenylalanine, the CDR3 counts 15 amino acids. Just the 45-base CDR3 DNA is kept, in frame starting at base 1. Cut back by 3 bases and 3 bases, the V and J ends lie 11 bases apart. The library relied on PCR. The sample was run on an Illumina HiSeq 2500. TCR libraries were prepared with molecular barcoding, using unique molecular identifiers to normalize TCRbeta repertoire quantification. Clones were called with MiXCR by TCRdb after fastp trimmed the public reads at Q25, and only in-frame beta chains were retained. Entries are consolidated by CDR3 protein sequence, retaining the most common genes and DNA. This sample comprises fewer than 350,000 distinct CDR3 sequences, around a tenth of them detected only once. The ten biggest clones cover 20% to 25% of the sample. In this sample, this clonotype turned up many times. The clone's antigen remains unknown. No base quality values were provided; no much bigger clone lies one nucleotide off.

Sample treatment or condition, as interpreted from the label and publication: allogeneic hematopoietic cell transplantation with graft depleted of TCRalphabeta T cells and CD19 B cells. Transplant recipients were children who received TCRalphabeta/CD19-depleted allogeneic hematopoietic cell grafts. This TCR came from a male patient under 10 years old who had a stem cell transplant for chronic granulomatous disease, so the T cells may come from the graft donor. The input for sequencing was peripheral blood, taken 180 days after TCRalphabeta/CD19-depleted stem cell transplant. In this chain, TRBV12-3 or TRBV12-4 is recombined with TRBJ2-2; the D gene lacks a confident call. Here the CDR3 is given as CASSFSPKDTGELFF. In nucleotides, the sequence is TGTGCCAGCAGTTTTTCCCCCAAGGACACCGGGGAGCTGTTTTTT.